Below, 2 T cell receptor beta chains from the same sample are listed, as sequenced in a study of blood T cells in healthy people across ages. Through a sample-barcoded 5' primer and a J-beta primer mix, a second PCR was run for 7 to 11 cycles. TCRdb reprocessed the 5' RACE reads via MiXCR and lists one record per CDR3 protein. In the table there are approximately 2,000,000 distinct CDR3 sequences, roughly two fifths of which are singletons. The sample consisted of blood. The receptor source for this set is a human donor in good health.

The chain is built from TRBV20-1 and TRBJ1-1; 7 bases match TRBD1. This CDR3 region has 14 residues. The ends lost 5 bases at V and 2 bases at J; junction bases unmatched: 8. Germline CDR1 DFQATT, CDR2 SNEGSKA (reference sequence). The CDR3 nucleotides are TGCAGTGCTCCACCCGACAGGGAAAACACTGAAGCTTTCTTT. Encoded protein: CSAPPDRENTEAFF.

The chain links TRBV6-6 to TRBJ2-6; D not certain. The CDR3 runs to 18 residues. Germline V lookup: CDR1 MNHNY, CDR2 SVGAGI (reference sequence). Trimming removed 0 bases from V and 3 bases from J, with 15 bases in between. DNA of the CDR3: TGTGCCAGCAGTTACTCGGTGGGCCAACCTGGTGGGGCCAACGTCCTGACTTTC. It specifies CASSYSVGQPGGANVLTF.